This T cell receptor beta chain was identified in a study of T cells expressing NK-cell markers. In the study overall: Sequencing of TCR beta repertoires drew on sorted CD3+CD56+NKG2C+, CD3+CD56+NKG2C- and CD3+CD56-NKG2C+ T cells. Study observations and caveats: No clear determination of HCMV specificity was made for expanded NKG2C+ T cell clones. In more than five donors, dominant CD3+CD56+NKG2C+ clones formed 1.0-7.0% of CD8+ cells. The leading position in the CD3+CD56-NKG2C+ fraction of a handful of donors also went to these clonotypes.

In the case of this clonotype: Its antigen is currently unknown.

Germline CDR1 reads LNHNV; CDR2 reads YYDKDF (reference sequence). The CDR3 extends over 12 amino acids. Each CDR3 protein gets one entry in TCRdb, which reprocessed the 5' RACE reads and gives no DNA. This table holds around 260,000 distinct CDR3 sequences. The gene calls are TRBV15 and TRBJ1-2. This TCR was sampled from a woman aged 18 to 69 in good health. Input material: blood T cells: a sorted CD56 or NKG2C T cell subset, CD4+ or CD8+ T cells, or bulk PBMC T cells (not recorded which). This CDR3 reads CATSRGDLGYTF.